This passage covers 23 T cell receptor beta chains from one sample sequenced in a study of cytomegalovirus exposure and HLA in healthy donors. Researchers ran the PCR with 60 Vbeta and 13 Jbeta primers. TCRdb's copy holds only in-frame clones and misses some; the assay was immunoSEQ multiplex PCR. Of 95,000 to 150,000 clones in the sample, roughly a tenth were seen once. The sample comprised PBMCs. These receptors were collected from a woman under 30 in good health and CMV-seropositive.

The chain recombines TRBV28 with TRBJ1-1; the match to TRBD1 covers 8 bases. V trimming: 8 bases; J trimming: 5 bases; junction bases outside the gene matches: 13. The CDR3 length is 15 residues. Germline V gene sequence: CDR1 MDHEN, CDR2 SYDVKM. The CDR3 protein is CASAWQGAPGTEAFF. CDR3 DNA sequence: TGTGCCAGCGCCTGGCAGGGGGCCCCGGGTACTGAAGCTTTCTTT.

The chain joins TRBV2 to TRBJ1-1, with D possibly matching TRBD1 (5 bases). Trimming removed 8 bases at V and 11 bases at J, with 18 bases between. Germline CDR1 reads SNHLY; CDR2 reads FYNNEI. The CDR3 consists of 12 residues. The CDR3 nucleotides are TGTGCCAGCCAAACAGGTCTCAGTGGGGCTTTCTTT. This codes for CASQTGLSGAFF.

This clone was found a few times. The V gene is TRBV9, the J gene TRBJ2-1; 8 nucleotides line up with TRBD1. Germline trimming cut 0 bases from V and 5 bases from J; bases unmatched to any gene: 7. The CDR3 consists of 16 residues. CDR1 and CDR2 (germline): SGDLS, YYNGEE. In DNA, the CDR3 is TGTGCCAGCAGCGTAGGGGCGACAGGGGAGGACAATGAGCAGTTCTTC. Protein product: CASSVGATGEDNEQFF.

V is TRBV4-1 and J is TRBJ1-5; D ambiguous. Deletions cut 1 base from V and 4 bases from J, with 5 bases between. Looked up from germline, CDR1 is MGHRA and CDR2 is YSYEKL. CDR3 length: 13 amino acids. CDR3 region: CASSQVQNQPQHF. The CDR3, as DNA: TGCGCCAGCAGCCAAGTACAGAATCAGCCCCAGCATTTT.

The V and J genes are TRBV7-9 and TRBJ2-3; D ambiguous. The CDR3 spans 15 residues. Between the trimmed V and J ends, which lost 5 bases and 0 bases, there was a span of 12 bases. Germline values: CDR1 SEHNR, CDR2 FQNEAQ (reference sequence). CDR3 sequence reads: CASSARSTSTDTQYF. For the CDR3, the DNA is TGTGCCAGCAGCGCGCGATCCACTAGCACAGATACGCAGTATTTT.

The chain joins TRBV5-1 to TRBJ2-1, with D possibly TRBD1 on 6 matching bases. The CDR3 loop spans 14 amino acids. Trimming removed 4 bases at V and 1 base at J, with 9 bases between. CDR1 and CDR2 (germline): SGHRS, YFSETQ. The chain's CDR3 is CASSDTGSYNEQFF. The CDR3 DNA follows: TGCGCCAGCAGCGATACAGGGTCCTACAATGAGCAGTTCTTC.

The chain is built from TRBV6-4 and TRBJ2-5; possible D gene TRBD1, 6 bases. Trimming removed 10 bases at V and 2 bases at J, with 17 bases between. This CDR3 contains 14 residues. Germline CDR1 reads MRHNA; CDR2 reads SNTAGT. The CDR3 DNA sequence: TGTGCCACCCAAGATCCCGGACAGCAAGAGACCCAGTACTTC. This gives the protein CATQDPGQQETQYF.

The rearrangement uses TRBV6-5 and TRBJ1-1; D remains unclear. The CDR3 has 14 residues. The V gene's germline CDR1 is MNHEY and CDR2 SVGAGI. Trimming removed 3 bases at V and 1 base at J, with 9 bases between. CDR3 residues: CASSYREENTEAFF. The CDR3 coding sequence is TGTGCCAGCAGTTATCGGGAGGAGAACACTGAAGCTTTCTTT.

This clone was detected only a few times. The V call is TRBV9, the J call TRBJ2-7; D possibly corresponds to TRBD1 (6 bases). The CDR3 totals 13 residues. V dropped 4 bases and J dropped 2 bases, with 10 bases sitting between them. Per germline, CDR1 SGDLS and CDR2 YYNGEE. Here the CDR3 DNA reads TGTGCCAGCAGCAAAGGGGACACCTACGAGCAGTACTTC. Translation: CASSKGDTYEQYF.

The table lists this clone with a few counts. The chain joins TRBV5-6 to TRBJ2-5; 11 nucleotides agree with TRBD1. The closer fit of TRBJ2-7 to the DNA end suggests the J call may be wrong. CDR3 length equals 14 residues. Germline lookup yields CDR1 SGHDT and CDR2 YYEEEE. For the CDR3, the DNA is TGTGCCAGCAGCTACGGGACAGGGGGGGTCGAGCAGTACTTC. The encoded protein is CASSYGTGGVEQYF.

The genes are TRBV19 and TRBJ1-4; D might be TRBD1 (5 bases). Trimming took off 6 bases at V and 5 bases at J, with 10 bases between the two ends. The CDR3 consists of 13 residues. Germline V gives CDR1 LNHDA, CDR2 SQIVND (reference sequence). CDR3 coding DNA: TGTGCCAGTAGACGGGAGGGGAATGAAAAACTGTTTTTT. It is translated as CASRREGNEKLFF. Variable domain in full (rest from reference TRBV19 and TRBJ1-4): DGGITQSPKYLFRKEGQNVTLSCEQNLNHDAMYWYRQDPGQGLRLIYYSQIVNDFQKGDIAEGYSVSREKKESFPLTVTSAQKNPTAFYLCASRREGNEKLFFGSGTQLSVL.

This chain joins TRBV18 and TRBJ2-7; TRBD1 matches at 7 bases. The length of the CDR3 is 14 residues. Germline V gene lookup returns CDR1 KGHSH and CDR2 LQKENI. V lost 4 bases, J lost 5 bases, and 8 bases stayed unmatched. CDR3 amino acids: CASSLDRVGDEQYF. The DNA for the CDR3 is TGTGCCAGCTCACTTGACAGGGTTGGCGACGAGCAGTACTTC.

This clone was detected a few times. J is TRBJ2-7 and V is TRBV28, with a possible D match to TRBD1 (6 bases). Germline CDR1 and CDR2: MDHEN and SYDVKM. This CDR3 is built from 11 residues. The CDR3 DNA reads TGTGCAAGGGACAACTCCTACGAGCAGTACTTC. Its translation is CARDNSYEQYF.

The chain is built from TRBV13 and TRBJ1-4, with D unclear. V was shortened by 5 bases and J by 1 base, with 8 bases between the two germline ends. The CDR3 extends over 14 amino acids. The germline CDR1 and CDR2 sequences are PRHDT and FYEKMQ (reference sequence). The CDR3 region is CASSLTGTNEKLFF. In DNA form, the CDR3 reads TGTGCCAGCAGCCTAACTGGAACTAATGAAAAACTGTTTTTT.

The chain is built from TRBV2 and TRBJ2-5, with D possibly being TRBD1 (5 bases). Germline values: CDR1 SNHLY, CDR2 FYNNEI. The V end lost 5 bases, the J end lost 5 bases, and 15 bases lay between the germline ends. This CDR3 spans 14 amino acids. The CDR3 nucleotides read TGTGCCAGCAGTCCTCGACTTAGGGGCGAGACCCAGTACTTC. It specifies CASSPRLRGETQYF.

The V and J genes are TRBV5-1 and TRBJ2-7; 8 bases fit TRBD2. The CDR3 is 14 amino acids. CDR1 and CDR2 from the germline V gene are SGHRS and YFSETQ. Losses at the gene ends were 2 bases for V and 3 bases for J; bases not matched to a gene: 4. For the CDR3, the DNA is TGCGCCAGCAGCTTACTAGCGGCGGGCTACGAGCAGTACTTC. It yields the protein CASSLLAAGYEQYF.

This clone was observed a handful of times. The chain joins TRBV5-1 to TRBJ1-2; TRBD1 is a possible D gene (6 bases). The CDR3 spans 13 residues. From germline, CDR1 is SGHRS and CDR2 YFSETQ. Trimming removed 0 bases from V and 4 bases from J, with 7 bases in between. For the CDR3, the DNA is TGCGCCAGCAGCTTGGGCAGGGGCTATGGCTACACCTTC. The encoded protein is CASSLGRGYGYTF. Full variable domain (rest looked up from reference TRBV5-1 and TRBJ1-2): KAGVTQTPRYLIKTRGQQVTLSCSPISGHRSVSWYQQTPGQGLQFLFEYFSETQRNKGNFPGRFSGRQFSNSRSEMNVSTLELGDSALYLCASSLGRGYGYTFGSGTRLTVV.

The rearrangement links TRBV30 to TRBJ1-2; TRBD1 agrees at 12 bases. This CDR3 has 12 amino acids. With 7 bases clipped from V and 8 bases from J, the junction kept 5 bases outside the gene matches. CDR1 and CDR2 (germline): GTSNPN, SVGIG (reference sequence). CDR3 bases: TGTGCCTCGGGACAGGGGGCTACGGGCTACACCTTC. It is translated as CASGQGATGYTF.

V usage is TRBV6-6 and J usage is TRBJ1-1; 7 bases align to TRBD1. CDR3 length: 13 amino acids. The trim removed 5 bases at V and 7 bases at J, leaving 7 bases unmatched. Per the germline V gene, CDR1 is MNHNY and CDR2 is SVGAGI (reference sequence). Here the CDR3 DNA reads TGTGCCAGCAGTCGTCAGGGGGAAATTGAAGCTTTCTTT. Translating it yields CASSRQGEIEAFF.

In DNA, the CDR3 is TGTGCCAGCAGTCCGACTAGCGGAGCCTCCTACGAGCAGTACTTC. Translated: CASSPTSGASYEQYF. The rearrangement joins TRBV6-1 to TRBJ2-7; the match to TRBD2 covers 9 bases. After removal of 5 bases from V and 0 bases from J, the junction contained 5 bases not matched to a gene. Germline CDR1 is MNHNS and CDR2 is SASEGT. This CDR3 contains 15 residues.

This clone occurred a few times. The V and J genes are TRBV5-1 and TRBJ2-7; D possibly corresponds to TRBD2 (6 bases). The CDR3 length is 12 residues. Germline V gene data show CDR1 as SGHRS and CDR2 as YFSETQ. The ends were cut back, 4 bases at V and 6 bases at J, with 11 bases in the middle. CDR3 amino acids: CASSPNGGEQYF. In DNA, the CDR3 is TGCGCCAGCAGCCCCAACGGGGGCGAGCAGTACTTC.

The V and J genes are TRBV6-6 and TRBJ1-1, with 8 nucleotides matching TRBD1. CDR1 MNHNY and CDR2 SVGAGI come from the germline V gene (reference sequence). Germline trimming cut 5 bases from V and 4 bases from J; bases unmatched to any gene: 9. The CDR3 covers 15 residues. The CDR3 DNA reads as TGTGCCAGCAGTACGGGGGACAGGCAATCCACTGAAGCTTTCTTT. Translating gives CASSTGDRQSTEAFF.

The chain is built from TRBV19 and TRBJ2-1, with a tentative D call TRBD2 (5 bases). CDR3 length: 16 residues. Germline CDR1 reads LNHDA; CDR2 reads SQIVND (reference sequence). Trimming took off 5 bases at V and 8 bases at J, with 22 bases between the two ends. The CDR3 region is CASSPRGYFLWDEQFF. Written as DNA, the CDR3 is TGTGCCAGTAGTCCCCGCGGGTACTTCCTCTGGGATGAGCAGTTCTTC.